The entry below gives a single TCR beta chain sequence along with its context. This specimen belongs to a study of shared T cell receptors in the human thymus. Using immunoSEQ multiplex PCR, the repertoire was profiled, and TCRdb retains in-frame clones only, with some absent. The sample consists of about 380,000 clones, 85% to 95% of them appearing once. The germline V gene encodes CDR1 SGHDT and CDR2 YYEEEE. The CDR3 sequence is 15 residues long. Trimming removed 1 base at V and 0 bases at J, with 5 bases between. The chain recombines TRBV5-6 with TRBJ2-6, with unresolved D. The origin of this receptor is a human donor. The sample consisted of thymocytes. CDR3 in DNA: TGTGCCAGCAGCTTGAATCGCTCTGGGGCCAACGTCCTGACTTTC. Translated: CASSLNRSGANVLTF.